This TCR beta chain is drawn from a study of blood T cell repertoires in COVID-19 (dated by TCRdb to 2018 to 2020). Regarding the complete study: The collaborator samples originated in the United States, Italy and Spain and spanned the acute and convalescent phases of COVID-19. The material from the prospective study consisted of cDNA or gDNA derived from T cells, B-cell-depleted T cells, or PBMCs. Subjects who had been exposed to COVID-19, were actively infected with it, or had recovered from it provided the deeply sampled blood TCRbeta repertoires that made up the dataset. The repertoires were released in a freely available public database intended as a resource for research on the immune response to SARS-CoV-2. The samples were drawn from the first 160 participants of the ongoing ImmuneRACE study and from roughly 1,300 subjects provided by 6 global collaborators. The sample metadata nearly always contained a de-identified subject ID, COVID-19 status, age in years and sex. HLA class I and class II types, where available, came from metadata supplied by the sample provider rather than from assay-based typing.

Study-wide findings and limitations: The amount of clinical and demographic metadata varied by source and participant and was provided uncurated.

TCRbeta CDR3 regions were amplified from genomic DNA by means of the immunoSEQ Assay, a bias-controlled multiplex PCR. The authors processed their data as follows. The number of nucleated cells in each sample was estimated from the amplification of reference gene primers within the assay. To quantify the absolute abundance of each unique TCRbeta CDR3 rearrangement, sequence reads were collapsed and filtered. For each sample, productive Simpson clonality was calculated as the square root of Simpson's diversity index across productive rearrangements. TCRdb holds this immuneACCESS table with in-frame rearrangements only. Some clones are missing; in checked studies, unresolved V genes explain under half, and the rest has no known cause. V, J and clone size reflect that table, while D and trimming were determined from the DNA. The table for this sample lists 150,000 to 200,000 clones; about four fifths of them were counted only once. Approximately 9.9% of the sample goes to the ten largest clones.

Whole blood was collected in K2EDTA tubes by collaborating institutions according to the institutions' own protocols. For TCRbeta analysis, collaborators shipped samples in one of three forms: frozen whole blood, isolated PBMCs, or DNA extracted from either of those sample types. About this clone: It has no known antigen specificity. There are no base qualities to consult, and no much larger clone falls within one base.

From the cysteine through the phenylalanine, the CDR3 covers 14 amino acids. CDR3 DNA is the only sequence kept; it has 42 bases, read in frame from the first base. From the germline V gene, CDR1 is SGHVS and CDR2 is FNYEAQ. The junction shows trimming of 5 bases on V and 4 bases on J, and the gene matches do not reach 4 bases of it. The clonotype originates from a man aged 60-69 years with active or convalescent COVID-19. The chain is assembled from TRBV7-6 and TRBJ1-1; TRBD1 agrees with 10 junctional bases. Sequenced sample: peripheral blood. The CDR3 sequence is CASSPGTGATEAFF. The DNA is TGTGCCAGCAGCCCCGGGACAGGGGCCACTGAAGCTTTCTTT. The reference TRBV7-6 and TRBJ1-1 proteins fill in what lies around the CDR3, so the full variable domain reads GAGVSQSPRYKVTKRGQDVALRCDPISGHVSLYWYRQALGQGPEFLTYFNYEAQQDKSGLPNDRFSAERPEGSISTLTIQRTEQRDSAMYRCASSPGTGATEAFFGQGTRLTVV.